This TCR beta chain was identified during a study of early stage breast cancer tumors. Study information: Of around 16 invasive breast tumors, about twelve were hormone receptor-positive, HER2-negative. Average read coverage per sample was around 10-fold.

Findings and caveats of the study: Most shared enriched TCRB sequences were commonly generated ones.

Germline lookup yields CDR1 SNHLY and CDR2 FYNNEI. The J segment lost 9 bases and the V segment lost 8 bases, leaving 13 bases of the junction unmatched. This CDR3 is 15 amino acids long. This clone showed up just a few times. No antigen is known for it. Each sample had two DNA replicates, roughly 0.5 ug blood or roughly 1.5 ug tissue. Here immunoSEQ multiplex PCR was the method, and the copy in TCRdb shows in-frame clones only, minus some. The sample holds 51,000 or so clones; 65% to 90% are singletons and the top ten take roughly 1.5%. J is TRBJ1-6 and V is TRBV2, with 7 positions matching TRBD1. The TCR was taken from a person between 50 and 60 years old with breast cancer. The sequencing input was blood. The CDR3 sequence: CASRRETGSGSPLHF. CDR3 bases: TGTGCCAGCCGTCGGGAGACAGGGTCGGGTTCACCCCTCCACTTT.